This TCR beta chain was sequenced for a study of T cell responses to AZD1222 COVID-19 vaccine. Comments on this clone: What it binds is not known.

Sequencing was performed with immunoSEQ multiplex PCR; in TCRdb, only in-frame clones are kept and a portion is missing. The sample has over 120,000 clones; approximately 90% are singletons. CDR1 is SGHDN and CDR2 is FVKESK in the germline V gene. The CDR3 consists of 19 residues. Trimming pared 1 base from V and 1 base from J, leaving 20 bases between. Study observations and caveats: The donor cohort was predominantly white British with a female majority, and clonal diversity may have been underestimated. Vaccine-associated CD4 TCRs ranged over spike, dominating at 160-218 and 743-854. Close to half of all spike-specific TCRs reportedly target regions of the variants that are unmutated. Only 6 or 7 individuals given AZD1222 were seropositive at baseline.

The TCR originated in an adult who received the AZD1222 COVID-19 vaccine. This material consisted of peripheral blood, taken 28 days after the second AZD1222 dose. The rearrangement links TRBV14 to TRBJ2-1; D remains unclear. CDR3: CASSQVRWNVRRSYNEQFF. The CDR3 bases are TGTGCCAGCAGCCAAGTACGGTGGAACGTGAGGCGGTCCTACAATGAGCAGTTCTTC.